Below, 24 T cell receptor beta chains from the same sample are listed, as sequenced in a study of blood T cells in healthy people across ages. A sample-barcoded 5' primer and a J-beta primer mix were used in a second PCR of roughly 6 to 11 cycles. TCRdb used MiXCR to reprocess the 5' RACE reads, holding one entry per CDR3 protein. The data hold 1.2 million to 1.5 million distinct CDR3 sequences, with approximately 38% observed a single time. The sample taken for sequencing was blood. The receptors stem from a woman between 18 and 29 years old in good health.

This clonotype has a handful of counts. The V call is TRBV11-2, the J call TRBJ2-5, with 7 bases lining up with TRBD1. V shed 5 bases and J 3 bases; nucleotides not matched to a gene: 12. Per the germline V gene, CDR1 is SGHAT and CDR2 is FQNNGV. CDR3 length: 16 amino acids. CDR3 coding DNA: TGTGCCAGCAGCCACATATCGACAGGGCAAGAAGAGACCCAGTACTTC. Translating gives CASSHISTGQEETQYF. The full variable domain, its missing parts supplied by reference TRBV11-2 and TRBJ2-5, is EAGVAQSPRYKIIEKRQSVAFWCNPISGHATLYWYQQILGQGPKLLIQFQNNGVVDDSQLPKDRFSAERLKGVDSTLKIQPAKLEDSAVYLCASSHISTGQEETQYFGPGTRLLVL.

This clonotype has ten or more counts. CDR3 residues: CSARGGLVNEQFF. CDR3 coding DNA: TGCAGTGCTAGAGGGGGACTAGTCAATGAGCAGTTCTTC. The rearrangement links TRBV20-1 to TRBJ2-1; TRBD2 aligns across 8 bases. The CDR3 sequence is 13 residues long. CDR1 is DFQATT, CDR2 SNEGSKA, per germline (reference sequence). With 1 base clipped from V and 6 bases from J, the junction kept 2 bases outside the gene matches.

The genes are TRBV21-1 and TRBJ2-7; the D call of TRBD1 is as the table states it, not checked on the DNA. TRBV21-1 is deemed a pseudogene. This CDR3 has 16 amino acids. This CDR3 is CASSKDGAKGGSEQYF. In DNA form, the CDR3 reads TGTGCCAGCAGCAAAGATGGAGCGAAGGGGGGGAGTGAGCAGTACTTC.

Only a few counts were recorded for this clonotype. V gene TRBV7-8 combines with J gene TRBJ2-5, with D perhaps assigned TRBD1 or TRBD2 (5 bases each). Trimming cost V 4 bases and J 2 bases, with 14 bases left between them. CDR1 is SGHVS and CDR2 is FQNEAQ in the germline V gene. The CDR3 loop spans 15 amino acids. The CDR3 DNA follows: TGTGCCAGCAGCTCCCTATCGGGGCCACAAGAGACCCAGTACTTC. Protein: CASSSLSGPQETQYF. The full variable domain, in which reference TRBV7-8 and TRBJ2-5 provide the parts outside the CDR3, is GAGVSQSPRYKVAKRGQDVALRCDPISGHVSLFWYQQALGQGPEFLTYFQNEAQLDKSGLPSDRFFAERPEGSVSTLKIQRTQQEDSAVYLCASSSLSGPQETQYFGPGTRLLVL.

Worth noting for this clonotype: One end of the junction varies from germline; a read error may be responsible. V is TRBV12-3 or TRBV12-4 and J is TRBJ2-1; a possible D gene is TRBD2 (5 bases). This CDR3 spans 12 amino acids. The DNA of the CDR3 is TGTGCCACCAGGAGGTCCTACAATGGGCAGTTCTTC. It is translated as CATRRSYNGQFF.

This chain connects TRBV6-5 to TRBJ2-7; weak D call: TRBD2 (5 bases). The ends were cut back, 5 bases at V and 8 bases at J, with 16 bases in the middle. Germline V gives CDR1 MNHEY, CDR2 SVGAGI. The CDR3 has 13 amino acids. The CDR3: CASSELGKGQQYF. The DNA for the CDR3 is TGTGCCAGCAGTGAACTCGGGAAGGGTCAGCAGTACTTC.

This clonotype was recorded at least ten times. The chain carries TRBV12-3 or TRBV12-4 and TRBJ1-1; D perhaps matches TRBD1 (6 bases). V dropped 6 bases and J dropped 1 base, with 9 bases sitting between them. This CDR3 has 13 amino acids. The CDR3 DNA reads TGTGCCAGCAGGTCACAGGGGAACACTGAAGCTTTCTTT. This translates into CASRSQGNTEAFF.

The V and J genes are TRBV12-3 or TRBV12-4 and TRBJ1-1; TRBD1 matches 7 bases. This CDR3 region has 13 residues. V shed 7 bases and J 4 bases; nucleotides not matched to a gene: 6. The CDR3 DNA reads TGTGCCAGCAAATACACAGGGGCCACTGAAGCTTTCTTT. This sequence encodes CASKYTGATEAFF.

This clonotype was counted between two and nine times. The chain uses TRBV5-1 and TRBJ2-1, with D perhaps TRBD1 (7 bases). Germline values: CDR1 SGHRS, CDR2 YFSETQ. V lost 4 bases to trimming and J lost 2 bases, with 10 bases between them. CDR3 size: 14 residues. Here the CDR3 reads CASSAGQPYNEQFF. In nucleotides, the CDR3 is TGCGCCAGCAGCGCGGGACAGCCCTACAATGAGCAGTTCTTC.

The chain is built from TRBV27 and TRBJ2-1; TRBD2 matches at 9 bases. V shed 6 bases, J shed 4 bases, and the junction held 7 bases outside the gene matches. Germline CDR1 reads MNHEY; CDR2 reads SMNVEV (reference sequence). CDR3 length: 15 amino acids. CDR3 nucleotide sequence: TGTGCCAGCAGGTTAGCGGGAGATTCTTACAATGAGCAGTTCTTC. This encodes CASRLAGDSYNEQFF.

This clonotype has a handful of counts. V usage is TRBV28 and J usage is TRBJ1-2, with D possibly TRBD1 on 6 matching bases. The V gene's germline CDR1 is MDHEN and CDR2 SYDVKM. Trimming stripped 6 bases from V and 5 bases from J, with 22 bases between. The CDR3 length is 16 residues. The CDR3 nucleotides are TGTGCCAGCAGCCACCTTGATTTGGGGGGCCCGTATGGCTACACCTTC. Residues: CASSHLDLGGPYGYTF.

Regarding this clonotype: An end of the junction differs from the germline gene, which may be a read error. The chain couples TRBV28 to TRBJ1-1; 7 bases are shared with TRBD1. Germline V gives CDR1 MDHEN, CDR2 SYDVKM. The CDR3 totals 14 residues. The CDR3 nucleotides are TGTTCCAGCATCACCCGGACAGGCGATACTGAAGCTTTCTTT. Translation gives CSSITRTGDTEAFF.

The V gene is TRBV28, the J gene TRBJ1-1; D is undetermined. This CDR3 is 13 amino acids long. V lost 3 bases and J lost 8, with 13 bases in between. The germline CDR1 and CDR2 sequences are MDHEN and SYDVKM. In nucleotides, the CDR3 is TGTGCCAGCAGTTTGACCGGGCAGGCCGAAGCTTTCTTT. Translating it yields CASSLTGQAEAFF.

For this clonotype: One end of the junction fails to match germline, which may point to a read error. CDR3 residues: CASSQGYGQYF. CDR3 DNA: TGTGCCAGCAGCCAGGGCTACGGGCAGTACTTC. V gene TRBV16 combines with J gene TRBJ2-7, with D uncertain. The CDR3 contains 11 residues. Germline CDR1 KGHSY, CDR2 FQNENV.

The genes are TRBV20-1 and TRBJ2-7; no firm D call. CDR3 length: 15 amino acids. The germline V gene encodes CDR1 DFQATT and CDR2 SNEGSKA (reference sequence). The V and J ends lost 0 bases and 0 bases respectively, with 12 bases between them. This CDR3 is CSAREWAGSSYEQYF. CDR3 coding DNA: TGCAGTGCTAGAGAGTGGGCAGGTAGCTCCTACGAGCAGTACTTC.

This clonotype was recorded a few times. This chain uses TRBV12-3 or TRBV12-4 with TRBJ1-2; D possibly corresponds to TRBD1 (6 bases). V lost 7 bases to trimming and J lost 3 bases, with 15 bases between them. This CDR3 is 14 amino acids long. The CDR3 loop reads CASNRPGAYYGYTF. The CDR3 coding sequence is TGTGCCAGCAATAGGCCGGGGGCTTACTATGGCTACACCTTC.

About this clonotype: Sequence at one end of the junction differs from germline and may be a read error. The V call is TRBV12-3 or TRBV12-4, the J call TRBJ1-2; no definite D call. CDR3 length equals 11 residues. The CDR3 nucleotides are TGTGCCAGCAGTCGTTTGGCTGGCTGCACCTTC. Encoded protein: CASSRLAGCTF.

A few counts support this clonotype. This chain joins TRBV4-2 and TRBJ2-5, with TRBD1 matching 8 bases. Germline CDR1 reads LGHNA; CDR2 reads YNFKEQ. With V trimmed by 0 bases and J by 2 bases, 11 bases remained unmatched. The CDR3 is 18 amino acids. CDR3 loop: CASSQEGTGPGPQETQYF. The DNA of the CDR3 is TGTGCCAGCAGCCAAGAAGGGACAGGCCCAGGACCACAAGAGACCCAGTACTTC.

The chain couples TRBV18 to TRBJ2-7; D perhaps matches TRBD2 (7 bases). The germline V gene has CDR1 KGHSH and CDR2 LQKENI. Trimming took off 4 bases at V and 5 bases at J, with 15 bases between the two ends. The CDR3 covers 14 residues. The CDR3, as DNA: TGTGCCAGCTCACTAACTTGGGGGGGCAACGAGCAGTACTTC. It translates to CASSLTWGGNEQYF.

The chain employs TRBV7-9 and TRBJ2-7; tentatively, D is TRBD2 (6 bases). The germline gives CDR1 SEHNR, CDR2 FQNEAQ (reference sequence). The CDR3 loop spans 14 amino acids. Trimming pared 5 bases from V and 3 bases from J, leaving 14 bases between. DNA of the CDR3: TGTGCCAGCAGCGTAGGAGGGTCGAACTACGAGCAGTACTTC. Protein: CASSVGGSNYEQYF. Full variable domain (outside the CDR3, taken from reference TRBV7-9 and TRBJ2-7): DTGVSQNPRHKITKRGQNVTFRCDPISEHNRLYWYRQTLGQGPEFLTYFQNEAQLEKSRLLSDRFSAERPKGSFSTLEIQRTEQGDSAMYLCASSVGGSNYEQYFGPGTRLTVT.

A note on this clonotype: At one boundary the junction diverges from the germline segment, which might be a read error. The V call is TRBV5-1, the J call TRBJ2-1, with 10 positions matching TRBD1. Germline CDR1 SGHRS, CDR2 YFSETQ. This CDR3 has 14 residues. CDR3 nucleotide sequence: TGCGCCAGCAGGGGACAGGGGACCTACGATGAGCAGTTCTTC. Protein: CASRGQGTYDEQFF. Full variable domain (rest looked up from reference TRBV5-1 and TRBJ2-1): KAGVTQTPRYLIKTRGQQVTLSCSPISGHRSVSWYQQTPGQGLQFLFEYFSETQRNKGNFPGRFSGRQFSNSRSEMNVSTLELGDSALYLCASRGQGTYDEQFFGPGTRLTVL.

The DNA for the CDR3 is TGTGCCATCAGTGAGTCACAGACTAAAATTCAGTACTTC. The encoded protein is CAISESQTKIQYF. The chain links TRBV10-3 to TRBJ2-4, with D possibly TRBD2 on 5 matching bases. This CDR3 is built from 13 residues. The V gene lost 0 bases and the J gene lost 10 bases, with 10 bases spanning the gap. In germline, CDR1 is ENHRY, CDR2 SYGVKD.

This sequence joins TRBV20-1 and TRBJ2-7, with D possibly being TRBD1 (6 bases). CDR1 and CDR2 from the germline V gene are DFQATT and SNEGSKA (reference sequence). This CDR3 is built from 14 residues. V shed 1 base and J shed 1 base, with 11 bases lying between them. The CDR3 sequence: CSARAQGRSYEQYF. In nucleotides, the CDR3 is TGCAGTGCTAGAGCCCAGGGGAGATCCTACGAGCAGTACTTC.

A few counts support this clonotype. V and J are TRBV10-3 and TRBJ2-3, with TRBD2 identical over 12 bases. Germline CDR1 reads ENHRY; CDR2 reads SYGVKD. The V and J ends lost 4 bases and 5 bases, in that order; junction bases with no gene match: 4. The length of the CDR3 is 15 residues. CDR3 protein: CAISGTSGAGDTQYF. The CDR3 DNA reads TGTGCCATCAGTGGGACTAGCGGGGCTGGAGATACGCAGTATTTT.